This record looks at one T cell receptor beta chain sequence and its context. These data belong to a study of blood T cells in healthy people across ages. As for the study in general: For every two T cells, template switching captured about one barcoded beta molecule.

Then a second PCR, running about 6 to 12 cycles, was carried out with a sample-barcoded 5' primer and a J-beta primer mix. Each CDR3 protein gets one entry after TCRdb re-called the 5' RACE reads with MiXCR. The sample records 1.8 million or so distinct CDR3 sequences, roughly two fifths being singletons. Germline CDR1 reads LGHDT; CDR2 reads YNNKEL (reference sequence). The V gene lost 4 bases and the J gene lost 3 bases, with 13 bases spanning the gap. The CDR3 totals 14 residues. This sequence was found in a human donor in good health. Sequenced input: blood. The chain links TRBV3-1 to TRBJ2-7; D is perhaps TRBD1 (7 bases). CDR3 amino acids: CASSLQGGVYEQYF. DNA of the CDR3: TGTGCCAGCAGCCTCCAGGGGGGTGTCTACGAGCAGTACTTC.